This T cell receptor beta chain was captured in a study of OX40 agonist ivuxolimab in advanced cancers. Whole-study context: Every 2 weeks, patients received ivuxolimab intravenously, dosed at 0.01 to 10 mg/kg.

Profiled with immunoSEQ multiplex PCR; TCRdb holds only in-frame clones, not every one. The data contain some 79,000 clones, more than 85% of them seen just once; the ten biggest clones take up approximately 0.45%. On this clone: Antigen unknown.

Germline V lookup: CDR1 SEHNR, CDR2 FQNEAQ (reference sequence). The J segment lost 5 bases and the V segment lost 2 bases, leaving 8 bases of the junction unmatched. The CDR3 has 15 residues. Study-wide findings and caveats: Among some nonresponders, normalized T-cell clonal expansion was also low.

V and J are TRBV7-9 and TRBJ1-1, with 7 bases lining up with TRBD1. The TCR originated in an adult with an advanced solid tumor such as melanoma, head and neck, liver or kidney cancer. The material was CD4+ or CD8+ T cells sorted from blood, obtained in a trial of the OX40 agonist ivuxolimab. CDR3 in amino acids: CASSLLTGSMTEAFF. Written as DNA, the CDR3 is TGTGCCAGCAGCTTATTGACAGGGAGTATGACTGAAGCTTTCTTT.